Presented here are 18 T cell receptor beta chains from one specimen sequenced in a study of blood T cell repertoires in COVID-19. The protocol was immunoSEQ multiplex PCR, while the TCRdb copy is restricted to in-frame clones and leaves out a portion. The sample carries about 280,000 clones, 89% recorded once. The sequenced sample was peripheral blood. These receptors were obtained from a man in his fifties with acute or convalescent COVID-19.

The chain links TRBV5-6 to TRBJ2-1; D not resolved. Germline V gene sequence: CDR1 SGHDT, CDR2 YYEEEE. This CDR3 spans 14 amino acids. The V and J ends lost 0 bases and 4 bases respectively, with 8 bases between them. The CDR3 coding sequence is TGTGCCAGCAGCTTGGGGCAGTGGTACAATGAGCAGTTCTTC. Translated, it gives CASSLGQWYNEQFF.

The table lists this clone with many counts. CDR3 residues: CASSPRVWNTEAFF. CDR3 bases: TGTGCCAGCAGTCCCAGGGTATGGAACACTGAAGCTTTCTTT. The chain carries TRBV2 and TRBJ1-1; D is perhaps TRBD1 (5 bases). Trimming shortened V by 5 bases and J by 1 base, and 11 bases separated the two germline ends. Germline lookup yields CDR1 SNHLY and CDR2 FYNNEI. The CDR3 runs to 14 residues.

The chain couples TRBV29-1 to TRBJ2-3, with 8 bases lining up with TRBD2. Germline CDR1 SQVTM, CDR2 ANQGSEA. CDR3 length equals 15 residues. CDR3 protein: CTISGAGGPTDTQYF. CDR3 DNA sequence: TGCACCATTTCTGGGGCGGGGGGACCCACAGATACGCAGTATTTT.

This clone was recorded a few times. V gene TRBV10-3 combines with J gene TRBJ1-4; tentative D call: TRBD1 (6 bases). Germline-derived CDR1 and CDR2 are ENHRY and SYGVKD. V was pared by 2 bases and J by 3 bases, with 10 bases between. CDR3 length: 15 amino acids. The CDR3 spells CAISERWTANEKLFF. CDR3 nucleotides: TGTGCCATCAGTGAGCGGTGGACAGCTAATGAAAAACTGTTTTTT.

The genes are TRBV7-3 and TRBJ1-5, with 8 bases lining up with TRBD1. V trimming: 5 bases; J trimming: 4 bases; junction bases outside the gene matches: 1. Germline lookup yields CDR1 SGHTA and CDR2 FQGTGA. The CDR3 is 13 residues long. The chain's CDR3 is CASSRDRNQPQHF. CDR3 DNA: TGTGCCAGCAGCCGGGACAGGAATCAGCCCCAGCATTTT.

J is TRBJ1-1 and V is TRBV20-1; D remains ambiguous. From germline, CDR1 is DFQATT and CDR2 SNEGSKA (reference sequence). V lost 1 base to trimming and J lost 7 bases, with 4 bases between them. This CDR3 spans 10 amino acids. CDR3 sequence (DNA): TGCAGTGCTAGAGTAAATGAAGCTTTCTTT. The encoded protein is CSARVNEAFF.

The chain joins TRBV24-1 to TRBJ1-4, with 9 bases matching TRBD1. Germline CDR1 reads KGHDR; CDR2 reads SFDVKD. V gave up 5 bases and J gave up 6 bases; unmatched junction bases: 6. The CDR3 has 15 residues. CDR3 nucleotides: TGTGCCACCAGTGCCGGACAGGGGAGGGATGAAAAACTGTTTTTT. It specifies CATSAGQGRDEKLFF.

The CDR3 reads CASSLVRERETQYF. The CDR3 DNA follows: TGCGCCAGCAGCTTGGTTCGAGAGAGGGAGACCCAGTACTTC. The V and J genes are TRBV5-1 and TRBJ2-5; D ambiguous. The V gene's germline CDR1 is SGHRS and CDR2 YFSETQ. V lost 0 bases, J lost 5 bases, and 11 bases lay in between. This CDR3 spans 14 amino acids.

CDR3 sequence: CARIPGTGNTIYF. The CDR3, as DNA: TGCGCCAGAATCCCGGGGACTGGAAACACCATATATTTT. This chain uses TRBV23-1 with TRBJ1-3; the D is unclear. TRBV23-1 is an ORF, and what it does is uncertain. CDR3 length: 13 residues. V lost 9 bases, J lost 2 bases, and 11 bases lay in between.

In this sample, this clone turned up once. The J gene is TRBJ1-1, the V gene TRBV7-8; a possible D gene is TRBD1 (6 bases). V lost 5 bases, J lost 0 bases, and 16 bases lay in between. The germline V gene encodes CDR1 SGHVS and CDR2 FQNEAQ. The CDR3 sequence is 16 residues long. The DNA for the CDR3 is TGTGCCAGCAGCCCCCAGGGGATCGGGATGAACACTGAAGCTTTCTTT. It translates to CASSPQGIGMNTEAFF.

The chain uses TRBV7-3 and TRBJ1-1; D unresolved. The CDR3 has 14 residues. Trimming pared 2 bases from V and 1 base from J, leaving 8 bases between. Germline V lookup: CDR1 SGHTA, CDR2 FQGTGA. CDR3 nucleotides: TGTGCCAGCAGCTTAGGTTCAGGGAACACTGAAGCTTTCTTT. Residues: CASSLGSGNTEAFF.

V and J are TRBV4-2 and TRBJ2-1; 13 nucleotides align to TRBD2. The CDR3 is 21 amino acids. Trimming removed 4 bases from V and 1 base from J; junction bases left unmatched: 16. The germline V gene has CDR1 LGHNA and CDR2 YNFKEQ. The CDR3 nucleotides are TGTGCCAGCAGCCGATTCCCGGGACTAGCGGGGAGCGACTGGTCCTACAATGAGCAGTTCTTC. Its protein is CASSRFPGLAGSDWSYNEQFF.

This chain links TRBV10-3 with TRBJ1-2; no reliable D call. The V gene's germline CDR1 is ENHRY and CDR2 SYGVKD. V dropped 0 bases and J dropped 3 bases, with 8 bases sitting between them. The CDR3 is 14 amino acids. CDR3 region: CAISESGGHYGYTF. The CDR3 DNA reads TGTGCCATCAGTGAGTCGGGCGGGCACTATGGCTACACCTTC.

The chain has TRBV5-1 and TRBJ2-7, with TRBD1 matching over 7 bases. Germline V CDR1 and CDR2: SGHRS, YFSETQ. Trimming cost V 3 bases and J 3 bases; bases outside gene matches: 3. CDR3 size: 13 residues. The CDR3 spells CASSSGTVYEQYF. The CDR3 nucleotides read TGCGCCAGCAGCTCCGGGACAGTCTACGAGCAGTACTTC.

The V and J genes are TRBV5-1 and TRBJ1-5; D not resolved. Trimming cost V 0 bases and J 3 bases, with 7 bases left between them. This CDR3 region has 14 residues. Germline V lookup: CDR1 SGHRS, CDR2 YFSETQ. The CDR3, as DNA: TGCGCCAGCAGCTTGGATTCTGTCAATCAGCCCCAGCATTTT. This codes for CASSLDSVNQPQHF.

The chain combines TRBV9 with TRBJ2-5; 8 nucleotides line up with TRBD1. The germline CDR1 and CDR2 sequences are SGDLS and YYNGEE. CDR3 length: 17 residues. The V segment lost 3 bases and the J segment 2 bases; nucleotides outside the gene matches: 12. The CDR3 nucleotides read TGTGCCAGCAGCGCCTTCCGGACAGGGCGGCGTCAAGAGACCCAGTACTTC. It yields the protein CASSAFRTGRRQETQYF.

The table lists this clone with a count of one. The chain links TRBV2 to TRBJ2-7, with D possibly matching TRBD2 (7 bases). V lost 6 bases, J lost 4 bases, and 19 bases lay in between. CDR1 and CDR2 (germline): SNHLY, FYNNEI. The CDR3 sequence is 15 residues long. The CDR3 loop reads CASRERGFSGYEQYF. DNA for the CDR3: TGTGCCAGCAGGGAGAGGGGGTTTAGCGGGTACGAGCAGTACTTC. Drawing the rest from reference TRBV2 and TRBJ2-7, the complete variable domain is EPEVTQTPSHQVTQMGQEVILRCVPISNHLYFYWYRQILGQKVEFLVSFYNNEISEKSEIFDDQFSVERPDGSNFTLKIRSTKLEDSAMYFCASRERGFSGYEQYFGPGTRLTVT.

This clone appeared a few times. V usage is TRBV6-5 and J usage is TRBJ1-1, with 7 bases lining up with TRBD1. The germline V gene encodes CDR1 MNHEY and CDR2 SVGAGI. V lost 7 bases and J lost 0; bases outside the gene matches: 5. This CDR3 region has 14 residues. CDR3 coding DNA: TGTGCCAGCACCGAAGACAGGGTGAACACTGAAGCTTTCTTT. Protein sequence: CASTEDRVNTEAFF.